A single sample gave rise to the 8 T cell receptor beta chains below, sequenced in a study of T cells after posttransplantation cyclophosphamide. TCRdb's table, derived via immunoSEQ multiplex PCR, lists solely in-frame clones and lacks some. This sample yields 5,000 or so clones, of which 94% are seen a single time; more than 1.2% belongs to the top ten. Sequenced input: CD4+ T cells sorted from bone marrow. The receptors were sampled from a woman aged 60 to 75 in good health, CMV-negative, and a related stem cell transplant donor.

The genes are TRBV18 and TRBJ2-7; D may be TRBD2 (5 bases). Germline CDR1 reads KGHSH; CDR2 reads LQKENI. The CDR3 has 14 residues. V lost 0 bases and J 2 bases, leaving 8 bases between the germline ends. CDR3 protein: CASSPPGRPYEQYV. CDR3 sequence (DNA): TGTGCCAGCTCACCACCGGGGAGACCCTACGAGCAGTACGTC.

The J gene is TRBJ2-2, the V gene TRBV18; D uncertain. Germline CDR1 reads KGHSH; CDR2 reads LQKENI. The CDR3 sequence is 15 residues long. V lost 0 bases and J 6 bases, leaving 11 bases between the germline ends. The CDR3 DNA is TGTGCCAGCTCACCACCCAACCTCCCGGCCGGGGAGCTGTTTTTT. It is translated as CASSPPNLPAGELFF.

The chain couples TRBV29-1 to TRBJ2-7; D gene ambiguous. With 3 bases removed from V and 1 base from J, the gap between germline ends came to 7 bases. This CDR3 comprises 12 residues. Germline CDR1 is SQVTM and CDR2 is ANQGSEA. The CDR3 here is CSVEAQSYEQYF. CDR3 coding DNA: TGCAGCGTTGAGGCCCAATCCTACGAGCAGTACTTC.

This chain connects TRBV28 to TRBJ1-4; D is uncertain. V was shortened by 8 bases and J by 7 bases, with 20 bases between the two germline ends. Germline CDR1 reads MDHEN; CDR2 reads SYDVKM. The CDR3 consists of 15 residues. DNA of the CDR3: TGTGCCAGCGTTCGCATAACGGGGTCGGGTGAAAAACTGTTTTTT. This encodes CASVRITGSGEKLFF.

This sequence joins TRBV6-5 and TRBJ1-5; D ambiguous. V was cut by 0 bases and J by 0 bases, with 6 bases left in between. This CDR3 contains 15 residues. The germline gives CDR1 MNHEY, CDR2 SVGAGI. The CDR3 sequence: CASSYSAVSNQPQHF. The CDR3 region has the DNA TGTGCCAGCAGTTACTCGGCAGTTAGCAATCAGCCCCAGCATTTT.

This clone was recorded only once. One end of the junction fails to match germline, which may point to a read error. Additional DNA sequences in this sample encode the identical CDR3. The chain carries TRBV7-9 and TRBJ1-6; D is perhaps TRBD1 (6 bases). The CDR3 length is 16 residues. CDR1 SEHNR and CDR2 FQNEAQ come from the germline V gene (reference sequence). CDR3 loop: CASSSGESSYNSPLHF. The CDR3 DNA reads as TGTGCCAGCAGCTCAGGGGAAAGCTCCTATAATTCCCCCCTCCACTTT.

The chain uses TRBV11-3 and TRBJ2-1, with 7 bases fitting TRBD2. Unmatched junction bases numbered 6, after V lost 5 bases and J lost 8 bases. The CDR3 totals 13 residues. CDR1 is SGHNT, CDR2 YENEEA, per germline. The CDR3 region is CASSPTSSDEQFF. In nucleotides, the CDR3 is TGTGCCAGCAGCCCGACTAGCTCTGATGAGCAGTTCTTC.

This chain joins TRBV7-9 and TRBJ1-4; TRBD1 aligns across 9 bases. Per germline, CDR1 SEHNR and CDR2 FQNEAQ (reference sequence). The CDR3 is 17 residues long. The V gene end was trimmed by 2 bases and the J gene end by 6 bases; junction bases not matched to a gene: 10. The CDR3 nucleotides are TGTGCCAGCAGCTTATCAGGGATGGGACAGGGTGATGAAAAACTGTTTTTT. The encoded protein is CASSLSGMGQGDEKLFF.